These 17 T cell receptor beta chains share one sample of origin, sequenced in a study of cytomegalovirus exposure and HLA in healthy donors. 60 Vbeta and 13 Jbeta primers were used in PCR. The assay was immunoSEQ multiplex PCR, and TCRdb's table has in-frame clones only and misses some. The sample comprises 100,000 to 150,000 clones, over 60% of which are singletons, and less than 2.5% rests with the top ten. The sequenced material came from PBMCs. The receptors were gathered from a man aged 45-65 years in good health and CMV-seronegative.

The chain has TRBV11-2 and TRBJ1-1, with D possibly being TRBD1 (5 bases). Germline loops: CDR1 SGHAT, CDR2 FQNNGV. The CDR3 covers 12 residues. V was cut by 5 bases and J by 11 bases, with 15 bases left in between. The CDR3 region is CASSTPSGGAFF. The CDR3 coding sequence is TGTGCCAGCAGCACCCCTTCGGGGGGGGCTTTCTTT.

The gene calls are TRBV28 and TRBJ2-1; 14 nucleotides match TRBD2. Trimming removed 6 bases from V and 6 bases from J; junction bases left unmatched: 16. CDR1 and CDR2 (germline): MDHEN, SYDVKM. The CDR3 spans 19 residues. The CDR3 bases are TGTGCCAGCAGCTCCATCCCGGGACTAGCGGGGGAGAAGGGCAATGAGCAGTTCTTC. Translated: CASSSIPGLAGEKGNEQFF.

The CDR3 coding sequence is TGTGCCAGCTCACCCAGTCGTGATACTAACTATGGCTACACCTTC. Amino acids: CASSPSRDTNYGYTF. The chain couples TRBV18 to TRBJ1-2; D gene uncertain. Germline V gene sequence: CDR1 KGHSH, CDR2 LQKENI. This CDR3 spans 15 amino acids. Deletions cut 3 bases from V and 0 bases from J, with 11 bases between.

There are a few counts of this clone. The V call is TRBV30, the J call TRBJ1-2; 9 bases match TRBD1. V lost 2 bases to trimming and J lost 4 bases; unmatched junction nucleotides: 8. This CDR3 is 15 amino acids long. CDR1 is GTSNPN, CDR2 SVGIG, per germline (reference sequence). The CDR3 loop reads CAWSPPGQGAYGYTF. The CDR3 nucleotides read TGTGCCTGGAGTCCGCCGGGACAGGGTGCCTATGGCTACACCTTC.

The rearrangement links TRBV7-9 to TRBJ1-1; 10 positions agree with TRBD1. This CDR3 comprises 18 residues. The germline V gene encodes CDR1 SEHNR and CDR2 FQNEAQ (reference sequence). V was pared by 5 bases and J by 8 bases, with 20 bases of the junction left unmatched. CDR3 DNA: TGTGCCAGCAGCCCTAGGTGGGGACAGGGGAGGGAGTCCCGGGAAGCTTTCTTT. Translating gives CASSPRWGQGRESREAFF. The full variable domain, in which reference TRBV7-9 and TRBJ1-1 provide the parts outside the CDR3, is DTGVSQNPRHKITKRGQNVTFRCDPISEHNRLYWYRQTLGQGPEFLTYFQNEAQLEKSRLLSDRFSAERPKGSFSTLEIQRTEQGDSAMYLCASSPRWGQGRESREAFFGQGTRLTVV.

The J gene is TRBJ1-3, the V gene TRBV5-5; 7 bases match TRBD1. Germline trimming cut 0 bases from V and 8 bases from J; bases unmatched to any gene: 2. Germline-derived CDR1 and CDR2 are SGHKS and YYEKEE (reference sequence). This CDR3 region has 13 residues. Written as DNA, the CDR3 is TGTGCCAGCAGCTTGGTTCAGGGGGACACCATATATTTT. Its protein is CASSLVQGDTIYF.

This clone was counted a few times. V gene TRBV5-1 combines with J gene TRBJ1-1, with D perhaps TRBD1 (5 bases). This CDR3 has 15 residues. CDR1 is SGHRS, CDR2 YFSETQ, per germline. Deletions cut 2 bases from V and 1 base from J, with 12 bases between. CDR3 in amino acids: CASSFLAGPNTEAFF. For the CDR3, the DNA is TGCGCCAGCAGCTTTCTTGCAGGGCCGAACACTGAAGCTTTCTTT.

This clone was counted between two and nine times. The CDR3 coding sequence is TGCGCCAGCAGCCGGGGGAACGCAGAGGGGGAGCTGTTTTTT. Encoded protein: CASSRGNAEGELFF. The V and J genes are TRBV5-1 and TRBJ2-2, with D tentatively TRBD2 (6 bases). Trimming left V 4 bases short and J 8 bases short, with 15 bases between. The germline CDR1 and CDR2 sequences are SGHRS and YFSETQ. The CDR3 sequence is 14 residues long.

The count of this clone is one. The V gene is TRBV6-6, the J gene TRBJ1-2; D remains ambiguous. V dropped 7 bases and J dropped 6 bases, with 15 bases sitting between them. Germline V gene lookup returns CDR1 MNHNY and CDR2 SVGAGI (reference sequence). CDR3 size: 13 residues. CDR3 protein: CASTSFGRDGYTF. DNA of the CDR3: TGTGCCAGCACTTCTTTTGGGAGGGATGGCTACACCTTC.

This clone was observed once. The genes are TRBV11-2 and TRBJ1-5, with TRBD1 as a possible D gene (5 bases). This CDR3 has 16 amino acids. Germline-derived CDR1 and CDR2 are SGHAT and FQNNGV. The V gene lost 0 bases and the J gene lost 4 bases, with 13 bases spanning the gap. In DNA form, the CDR3 reads TGTGCCAGCAGCTTAGATGGGCTGGGGCGGAATCAGCCCCAGCATTTT. It encodes CASSLDGLGRNQPQHF.

The chain has TRBV28 and TRBJ2-3, with 8 bases lining up with TRBD1. This CDR3 comprises 15 residues. Unmatched junction bases numbered 7, after V lost 6 bases and J lost 2 bases. Per germline, CDR1 MDHEN and CDR2 SYDVKM. The CDR3, as DNA: TGTGCCAGCAGGGTACAGGGGGTTAACACAGATACGCAGTATTTT. Protein product: CASRVQGVNTDTQYF.

This clone was picked up many times. The CDR3 region is CASSEVGTGKYGYTF. DNA of the CDR3: TGTGCCAGCAGTGAAGTGGGGACAGGGAAGTATGGCTACACCTTC. The chain is built from TRBV6-1 and TRBJ1-2; TRBD1 matches at 9 bases. The CDR3 is made up of 15 amino acids. Germline values: CDR1 MNHNS, CDR2 SASEGT. J was trimmed by 5 bases and V by 1 base; bases with no gene match: 5.

This chain joins TRBV4-2 and TRBJ1-2; unclear D gene. Germline CDR1 LGHNA, CDR2 YNFKEQ. The V end was cut by 0 bases, the J end by 8 bases, with 22 bases between. CDR3 length: 17 residues. The CDR3 here is CASSQDRVTGRIVGYTF. For the CDR3, the DNA is TGTGCCAGCAGCCAAGATCGCGTAACTGGCAGGATTGTAGGCTACACCTTC.

The chain couples TRBV5-1 to TRBJ2-6; 12 bases align to TRBD1. The CDR3 contains 18 residues. Germline-derived CDR1 and CDR2 are SGHRS and YFSETQ. After removal of 5 bases from V and 4 bases from J, the junction contained 10 bases not matched to a gene. CDR3: CASSSGTGGVGGANVLTF. Here the CDR3 DNA reads TGCGCCAGCAGTTCCGGGACAGGGGGCGTAGGGGGGGCCAACGTCCTGACTTTC. The complete variable domain, with remaining parts taken from reference TRBV5-1 and TRBJ2-6, reads KAGVTQTPRYLIKTRGQQVTLSCSPISGHRSVSWYQQTPGQGLQFLFEYFSETQRNKGNFPGRFSGRQFSNSRSEMNVSTLELGDSALYLCASSSGTGGVGGANVLTFGAGSRLTVL.

The chain links TRBV5-4 to TRBJ2-3, with 7 bases lining up with TRBD1. Germline loops: CDR1 SGHNT, CDR2 YYREEE (reference sequence). Germline trimming cut 3 bases from V and 0 bases from J; bases unmatched to any gene: 4. The CDR3 consists of 15 residues. Here the CDR3 DNA reads TGTGCCAGCAGCTCACAGGGGATTAGCACAGATACGCAGTATTTT. Its translation is CASSSQGISTDTQYF.

This chain uses TRBV5-6 with TRBJ2-7, with a possible D match to TRBD2 (6 bases). Germline V gives CDR1 SGHDT, CDR2 YYEEEE. Deletions cut 6 bases from V and 1 base from J, with 14 bases between. CDR3 length: 14 residues. CDR3 sequence reads: CASTLLADSYEQYV. Written as DNA, the CDR3 is TGTGCCAGCACCTTATTAGCGGATTCCTACGAGCAGTACGTC.

V gene TRBV5-6 combines with J gene TRBJ1-5; D is possibly TRBD1 (5 bases). Per germline, CDR1 SGHDT and CDR2 YYEEEE. The length of the CDR3 is 16 residues. V lost 0 bases, J lost 4 bases, and 14 bases lay in between. The CDR3 coding sequence is TGTGCCAGCAGCTTGGCTGGGGGGTTCGTTAATCAGCCCCAGCATTTT. Encoded protein: CASSLAGGFVNQPQHF.